This T cell receptor (beta chain) was observed in a study of identical twins. Template switching added a universal primer site, and cDNA bore unique molecular identifiers. TCRdb fed the 5' RACE reads into MiXCR, producing one record per CDR3 protein. The sample includes 450,000 or so distinct CDR3 sequences, approximately 17% of them seen just once. The germline CDR1 and CDR2 sequences are SGHAT and FQDESV (reference sequence). V was pared by 3 bases and J by 9 bases, with 26 bases of the junction left unmatched. The CDR3 runs to 20 residues. In its sample, this clonotype was seen many times. What it recognizes is unknown. Study-wide results and caveats: A cross-sectional statistical analysis, not follow-up of the same donors, supported the conclusions. Diverse VJ usage suggested most zero-insertion clonotypes were not invariant T cells. Model-predicted out-of-frame TCR alpha sharing fell below observed values in monozygotic twins.

This sequence was found in a man aged 50 or older in good health. This chain connects TRBV11-1 to TRBJ2-3; 8 bases fit TRBD1. Sequenced: naive T cells sorted from blood. The CDR3 DNA reads as TGTGCCAGCAGCTTCCTTGACAGAGAGCAGGGGGCGGAGGGCATTGGCACGCAGTATTTT. Translated, it gives CASSFLDREQGAEGIGTQYF.